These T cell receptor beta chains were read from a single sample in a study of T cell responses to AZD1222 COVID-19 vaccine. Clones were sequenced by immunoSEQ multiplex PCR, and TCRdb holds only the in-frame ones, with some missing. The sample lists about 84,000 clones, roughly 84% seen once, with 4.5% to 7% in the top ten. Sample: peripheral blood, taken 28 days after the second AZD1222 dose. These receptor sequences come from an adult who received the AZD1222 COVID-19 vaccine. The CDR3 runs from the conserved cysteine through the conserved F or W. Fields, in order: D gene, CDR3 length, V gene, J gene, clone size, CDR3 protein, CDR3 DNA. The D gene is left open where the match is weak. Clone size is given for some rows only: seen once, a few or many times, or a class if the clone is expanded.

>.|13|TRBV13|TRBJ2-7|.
CASSWGDGSEQYF
TGTGCCAGCAGCTGGGGGGATGGCAGCGAGCAGTACTTC
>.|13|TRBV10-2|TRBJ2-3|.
CASSEQGADTQYF
TGCGCCAGCAGTGAGCAGGGTGCAGATACGCAGTATTTT
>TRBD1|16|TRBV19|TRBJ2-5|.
CASSIDLATGVETQYF
TGTGCCAGTAGTATAGATCTAGCGACAGGGGTGGAGACCCAGTACTTC
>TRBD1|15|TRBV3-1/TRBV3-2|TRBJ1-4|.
CASSPFTTGGEKLFF
TGTGCCAGCAGCCCCTTTACGACAGGGGGCGAAAAACTGTTTTTT
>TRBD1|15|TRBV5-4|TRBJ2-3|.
CASSFGDRDTDTQYF
TGTGCCAGCAGCTTCGGGGACAGGGATACAGATACGCAGTATTTT
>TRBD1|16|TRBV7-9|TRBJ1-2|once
CASSEGRDSINYGYTF
TGTGCCAGCAGCGAAGGACGGGACAGCATTAACTATGGCTACACCTTC
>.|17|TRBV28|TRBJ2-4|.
CASSYTQQRLAKNIQYF
TGTGCCAGCAGCTACACCCAGCAGCGTCTAGCCAAAAACATTCAGTACTTC
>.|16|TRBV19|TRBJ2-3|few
CASSIESRAYTDTQYF
TGTGCCAGTAGTATTGAATCTAGAGCCTACACAGATACGCAGTATTTT
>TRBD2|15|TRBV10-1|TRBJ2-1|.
CASSVQGLVYNEQFF
TGCGCCAGCAGTGTTCAGGGACTAGTCTACAATGAGCAGTTCTTC
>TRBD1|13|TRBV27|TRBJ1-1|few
CASSAFTGDEAFF
TGTGCCAGCAGCGCCTTTACAGGGGACGAAGCTTTCTTT
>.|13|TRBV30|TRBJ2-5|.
CACPLGGGETQYF
TGTGCCTGCCCCCTTGGGGGCGGGGAGACCCAGTACTTC
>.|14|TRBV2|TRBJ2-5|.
CASSDPQAGETQYF
TGTGCCAGCAGTGATCCCCAAGCAGGAGAGACCCAGTACTTC
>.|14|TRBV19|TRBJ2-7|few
CASSNRGLPYEQYF
TGTGCCAGTAGTAATCGGGGGCTCCCCTACGAGCAGTACTTC
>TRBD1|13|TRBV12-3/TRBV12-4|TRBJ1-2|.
CASSLIGGGGYTF
TGTGCCAGCAGTTTAATAGGGGGCGGGGGCTACACCTTC
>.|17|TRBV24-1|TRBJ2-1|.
CATSDNHGRPSSDEQFF
TGTGCCACCAGTGATAATCACGGGCGGCCCTCCTCCGATGAGCAGTTCTTC
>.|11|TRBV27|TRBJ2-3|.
CASTLGVLQYF
TGTGCCAGCACCTTAGGGGTTTTGCAGTATTTT
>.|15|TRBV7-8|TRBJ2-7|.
CASSSESLGSYEQYF
TGTGCCAGCAGCTCGGAATCCCTTGGGTCCTACGAGCAGTACTTC
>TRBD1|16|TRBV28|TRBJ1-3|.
CATEDYRGPSGNTIYF
TGTGCCACCGAAGATTACAGGGGGCCCTCTGGAAACACCATATATTTT
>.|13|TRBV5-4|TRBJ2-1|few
CASSLVSNNEQFF
TGTGCCAGCAGCTTAGTCAGTAACAATGAGCAGTTCTTC
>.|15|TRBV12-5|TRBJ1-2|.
CASGLSLRVRYGYTF
TGTGCTAGTGGTTTGTCTCTGAGGGTGCGCTATGGCTACACCTTC
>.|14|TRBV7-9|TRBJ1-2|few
CASSFWGLVYGYTF
TGTGCCAGCAGCTTCTGGGGGCTTGTCTATGGCTACACCTTC
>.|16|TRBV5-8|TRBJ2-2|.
CASSLRQMGNTGELFF
TGTGCCAGCAGCTTAAGACAGATGGGGAACACCGGGGAGCTGTTTTTT
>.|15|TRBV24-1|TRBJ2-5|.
CATSDPRASGETQYF
TGTGCCACCAGTGACCCCCGGGCCTCCGGGGAGACCCAGTACTTC
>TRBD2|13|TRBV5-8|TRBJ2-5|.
CASRVAGLETQYF
TGTGCCAGCAGAGTAGCGGGGTTAGAGACCCAGTACTTC
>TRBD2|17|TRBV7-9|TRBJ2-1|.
CASSLAAGGPPDNEQFF
TGTGCCAGCAGCTTAGCAGCGGGGGGTCCGCCCGACAATGAGCAGTTCTTC
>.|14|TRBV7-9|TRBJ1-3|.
CAAGTAASGNTIYF
TGTGCCGCTGGGACGGCGGCCTCTGGAAACACCATATATTTT
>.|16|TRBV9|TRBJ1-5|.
CASSAGTRGGNQPQHF
TGTGCCAGCAGCGCCGGGACTAGAGGTGGCAATCAGCCCCAGCATTTT
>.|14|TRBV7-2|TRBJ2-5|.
CASSSRGVQETQYF
TGTGCCAGCAGCTCCCGGGGTGTGCAGGAGACCCAGTACTTC
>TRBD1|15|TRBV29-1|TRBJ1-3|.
CSVGGSTGRGNTIYF
TGCAGCGTTGGAGGATCGACAGGGCGGGGAAACACCATATATTTT
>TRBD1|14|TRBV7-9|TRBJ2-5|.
CASSGGQGGETQYF
TGTGCCAGCAGCGGGGGACAGGGCGGGGAGACCCAGTACTTC
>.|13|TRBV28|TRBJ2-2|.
CASPQAAGGELFF
TGTGCCAGCCCCCAGGCGGCCGGTGGGGAGCTGTTTTTT
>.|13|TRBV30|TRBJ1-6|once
CAWNSRLNSPLHF
TGTGCCTGGAACTCCAGGCTTAATTCACCCCTCCACTTT
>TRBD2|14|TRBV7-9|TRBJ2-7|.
CASSRTGGTYEQYF
TGTGCCAGCAGCCGAACGGGGGGTACCTACGAGCAGTACTTC
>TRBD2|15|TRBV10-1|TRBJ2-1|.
CASSSGLAGYNEQFF
TGCGCCAGCAGTTCGGGACTAGCGGGATACAATGAGCAGTTCTTC
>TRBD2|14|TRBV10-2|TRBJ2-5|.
CASRGGTSRETQYF
TGCGCCAGCAGAGGTGGGACTAGCAGAGAGACCCAGTACTTC
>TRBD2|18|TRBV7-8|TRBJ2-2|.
CASSKVRTSLPKAGELFF
TGTGCCAGCAGCAAAGTCCGGACTAGCCTACCGAAAGCCGGGGAGCTGTTTTTT
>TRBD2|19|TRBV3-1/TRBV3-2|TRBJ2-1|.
CASSQQRPGGLAGLNEQFF
TGTGCCAGCAGCCAACAAAGGCCGGGGGGACTAGCGGGACTCAATGAGCAGTTCTTC
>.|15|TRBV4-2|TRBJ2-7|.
CASSQDNGSPFEQYF
TGTGCCAGCAGCCAAGATAACGGGAGTCCCTTCGAGCAGTACTTC
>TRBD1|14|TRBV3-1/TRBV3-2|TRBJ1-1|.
CASSQERGRGEAFF
TGTGCCAGCAGCCAAGAAAGGGGGCGGGGAGAAGCTTTCTTT
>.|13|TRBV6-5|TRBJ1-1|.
CASSYTGNTEAFF
TGTGCCAGCAGTTACACGGGGAACACTGAAGCTTTCTTT
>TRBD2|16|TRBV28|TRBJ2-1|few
CASRGGRAAGYNEQFF
TGTGCCAGCAGGGGAGGGAGAGCGGCTGGCTACAATGAGCAGTTCTTC
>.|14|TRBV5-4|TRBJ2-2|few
CASSLRQAGGELFF
TGTGCCAGCAGCTTAAGGCAGGCCGGCGGGGAGCTGTTTTTT
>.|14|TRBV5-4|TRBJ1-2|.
CASSLDSYNYGYTF
TGTGCCAGCAGCTTGGACAGTTATAACTATGGCTACACCTTC
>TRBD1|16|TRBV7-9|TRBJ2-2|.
CASSFIGQGRTGELFF
TGTGCCAGCAGCTTTATTGGACAGGGAAGAACCGGGGAGCTGTTTTTT
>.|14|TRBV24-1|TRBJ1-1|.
CATSEGTRGTEAFF
TGTGCCACCAGTGAAGGGACGAGGGGAACTGAAGCTTTCTTT
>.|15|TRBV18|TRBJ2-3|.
CASSPPGRGTDTQYF
TGTGCCAGCTCACCACCGGGCAGGGGTACAGATACGCAGTATTTT
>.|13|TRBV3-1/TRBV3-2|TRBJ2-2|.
CASSQGDTGELFF
TGTGCCAGCAGCCAAGGAGACACCGGGGAGCTGTTTTTT
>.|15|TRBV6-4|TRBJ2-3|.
CASSLVGGRADTQYF
TGTGCCAGCAGTCTTGTCGGGGGGCGCGCAGATACGCAGTATTTT
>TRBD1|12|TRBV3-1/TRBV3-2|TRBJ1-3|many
CASSLQGNTIYF
TGTGCCAGCAGCCTACAGGGGAACACCATATATTTT
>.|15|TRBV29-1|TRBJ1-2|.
CSVEDLRARNYGYTF
TGCAGCGTTGAAGACCTTAGGGCGAGGAACTATGGCTACACCTTC
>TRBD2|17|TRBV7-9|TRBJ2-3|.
CASSLALAGVSTDTQYF
TGTGCCAGCAGCTTAGCGCTGGCGGGGGTGAGCACAGATACGCAGTATTTT
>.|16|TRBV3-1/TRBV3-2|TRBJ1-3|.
CASSQGARQGGDTIYF
TGTGCCAGCAGCCAAGGGGCCCGGCAGGGCGGAGACACCATATATTTT
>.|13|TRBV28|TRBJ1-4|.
CASSPDMIGKLFF
TGTGCCAGCAGTCCTGACATGATCGGGAAACTGTTTTTT
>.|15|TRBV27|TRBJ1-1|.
CASSPRGDLNTEAFF
TGTGCCAGCAGCCCCCGCGGTGACTTAAACACTGAAGCTTTCTTT
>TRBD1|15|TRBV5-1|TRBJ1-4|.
CASSLGGQGGEKLFF
TGCGCCAGCAGCTTGGGGGGACAGGGAGGCGAAAAACTGTTTTTT
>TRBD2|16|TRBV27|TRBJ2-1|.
CASSIRASGGSIEQFF
TGTGCCAGCAGTATTAGGGCTAGCGGGGGGTCAATTGAGCAGTTCTTC
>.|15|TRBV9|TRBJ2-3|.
CASSARGSAVDTQYF
TGTGCCAGCAGCGCCAGAGGGTCTGCTGTGGATACGCAGTATTTT
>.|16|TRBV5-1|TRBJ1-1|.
CASSLMAGMSSTEAFF
TGCGCCAGCAGCTTGATGGCAGGGATGAGTAGCACTGAAGCTTTCTTT
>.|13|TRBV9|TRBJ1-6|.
CASSVETQGPLHF
TGTGCCAGCAGCGTAGAGACCCAGGGTCCCCTCCACTTT
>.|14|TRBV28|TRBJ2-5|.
CASSLQGIQETQYF
TGTGCCAGCAGTTTGCAGGGGATCCAAGAGACCCAGTACTTC